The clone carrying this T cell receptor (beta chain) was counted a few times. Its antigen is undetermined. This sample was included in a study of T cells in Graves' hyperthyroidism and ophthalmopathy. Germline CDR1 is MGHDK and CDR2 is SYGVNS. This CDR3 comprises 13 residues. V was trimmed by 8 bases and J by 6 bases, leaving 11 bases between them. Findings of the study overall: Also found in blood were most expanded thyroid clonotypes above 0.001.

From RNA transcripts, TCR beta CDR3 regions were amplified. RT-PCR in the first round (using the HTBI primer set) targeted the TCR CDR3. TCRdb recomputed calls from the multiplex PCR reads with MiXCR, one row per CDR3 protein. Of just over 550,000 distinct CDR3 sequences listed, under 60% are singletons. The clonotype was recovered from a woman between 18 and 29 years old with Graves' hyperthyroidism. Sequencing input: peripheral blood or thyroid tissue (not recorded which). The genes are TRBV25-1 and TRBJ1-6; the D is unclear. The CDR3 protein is CASSPSFNSPLHF. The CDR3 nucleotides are TGTGCCAGCTCACCGAGCTTTAATTCACCCCTCCACTTT.